This T cell receptor (beta chain) derives from a study of shared clonotypes between healthy human individuals. This CDR3 is built from 14 residues. V was trimmed by 0 bases and J by 10 bases, leaving 13 bases between them. Germline V gene data show CDR1 as MRHNA and CDR2 as SNTAGT. Repertoires were generated with immunoSEQ multiplex PCR, while TCRdb's copy carries only in-frame clones and drops some. Seen here are 500,000 or so clones, approximately 95% observed once, and the top ten hold about 0.064%. The donors were adults (healthy and HIV-negative) with no recent acute infections or vaccinations. Researchers partitioned CD4+ cells into CD45RA+ naive and CD45RA-negative memory subsets.

Material for sequencing was naive CD4+ T cells sorted from blood. As to subset: CD45RA+ positively selected. The chain joins TRBV6-4 to TRBJ2-1; D may be TRBD1 or TRBD2 (5 bases each). The sequence derives from a woman aged 25 to 39 in good health. DNA for the CDR3: TGTGCCAGCAGTGACTCTTGGGGGAATCAAGAGCAGTTCTTC. This codes for CASSDSWGNQEQFF.